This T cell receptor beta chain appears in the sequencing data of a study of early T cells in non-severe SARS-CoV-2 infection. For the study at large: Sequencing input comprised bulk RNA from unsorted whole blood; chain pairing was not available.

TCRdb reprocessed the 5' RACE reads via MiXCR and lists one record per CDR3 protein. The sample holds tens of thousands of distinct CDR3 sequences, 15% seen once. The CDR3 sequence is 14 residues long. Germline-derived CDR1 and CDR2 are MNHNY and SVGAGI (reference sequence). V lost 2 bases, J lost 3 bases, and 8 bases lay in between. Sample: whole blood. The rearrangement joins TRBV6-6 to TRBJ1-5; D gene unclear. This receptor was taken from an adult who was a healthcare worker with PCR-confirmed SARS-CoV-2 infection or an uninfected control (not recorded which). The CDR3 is CASSYTDSNQPQHF. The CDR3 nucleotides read TGTGCCAGCAGTTACACTGACTCCAATCAGCCCCAGCATTTT.